These 31 T cell receptor beta chains originate from one sample sequenced in a study of cytomegalovirus exposure and HLA in healthy donors. TCRdb's copy holds only in-frame clones and misses some; the assay was immunoSEQ multiplex PCR. The sample contains over 120,000 clones, roughly 87% of which appear only once. Sequencing input: PBMCs. The receptors were gathered from a man in his late teens or twenties in good health and CMV-seropositive.

CDR3 region: CANSQRSTDTQYF. The DNA for the CDR3 is TGTGCCAACTCACAGCGGTCCACAGATACGCAGTATTTT. The rearrangement joins TRBV2 to TRBJ2-3, with a tentative D call TRBD2 (5 bases). Germline V gene lookup returns CDR1 SNHLY and CDR2 FYNNEI. V was trimmed by 10 bases and J by 2 bases, leaving 13 bases between them. This CDR3 comprises 13 residues.

Here the CDR3 reads CASSSPGQIKNIQYF. CDR3 bases: TGTGCCAGCAGCTCACCGGGACAGATAAAAAACATTCAGTACTTC. The chain recombines TRBV7-8 with TRBJ2-4, with 7 bases lining up with TRBD1. The V and J ends lost 4 bases and 4 bases, in that order; junction bases with no gene match: 7. The CDR3 extends over 15 amino acids. Per the germline V gene, CDR1 is SGHVS and CDR2 is FQNEAQ.

The J gene is TRBJ2-3, the V gene TRBV7-3; the D gene is possibly TRBD2 (6 bases). CDR3 length equals 17 residues. The V gene lost 5 bases and the J gene lost 1 base, with 19 bases spanning the gap. Germline CDR1 reads SGHTA; CDR2 reads FQGTGA. CDR3 in amino acids: CASSRLPRGSGTDTQYF. In DNA, the CDR3 is TGTGCCAGCAGCCGCCTCCCGCGGGGCAGTGGCACAGATACGCAGTATTTT.

The chain carries TRBV27 and TRBJ2-7; 10 nucleotides line up with TRBD1. The V gene's germline CDR1 is MNHEY and CDR2 SMNVEV (reference sequence). J lost 3 bases, V lost 6 bases, and 8 bases had no gene match. The CDR3 extends over 15 amino acids. The DNA for the CDR3 is TGTGCCAGCAGACCCCCGGGACAGGGGTACTACGAGCAGTACTTC. Translating gives CASRPPGQGYYEQYF.

This chain links TRBV5-4 with TRBJ1-5, with 7 bases identical to TRBD1. The CDR3 has 15 amino acids. Trimming removed 3 bases from V and 0 bases from J; junction bases left unmatched: 3. Germline V gene lookup returns CDR1 SGHNT and CDR2 YYREEE (reference sequence). This chain's CDR3 is CASSSGTDSNQPQHF. The CDR3 coding sequence is TGTGCCAGCAGCTCTGGGACAGATAGCAATCAGCCCCAGCATTTT.

V is TRBV18 and J is TRBJ2-7, with D possibly matching TRBD2 (5 bases). The CDR3 spans 14 residues. In germline, CDR1 is KGHSH, CDR2 LQKENI. V lost 1 base and J 2 bases, leaving 9 bases between the germline ends. The CDR3 DNA sequence: TGTGCCAGCTCACCACGACTACAGACCTACGAGCAGTACTTC. Translation: CASSPRLQTYEQYF.

The gene calls are TRBV7-9 and TRBJ2-6; perhaps TRBD1 as D (5 bases). This CDR3 region has 16 residues. Germline CDR1 and CDR2: SEHNR and FQNEAQ (reference sequence). V was cut by 5 bases and J by 4 bases, with 15 bases left in between. As DNA, the CDR3 is TGTGCCAGCAGCCCCCGAGAAGGGGTGGGGGCCAACGTCCTGACTTTC. Encoded protein: CASSPREGVGANVLTF. Looking up the rest from reference TRBV7-9 and TRBJ2-6 gives the full variable domain: DTGVSQNPRHKITKRGQNVTFRCDPISEHNRLYWYRQTLGQGPEFLTYFQNEAQLEKSRLLSDRFSAERPKGSFSTLEIQRTEQGDSAMYLCASSPREGVGANVLTFGAGSRLTVL.

V gene TRBV28 combines with J gene TRBJ2-7; possible D gene TRBD2, 5 bases. The CDR3 extends over 12 amino acids. Germline CDR1 is MDHEN and CDR2 is SYDVKM. V lost 6 bases and J lost 6, with 12 bases in between. As DNA, the CDR3 is TGTGCCAGCAGCCGGGAACTGGCCGAGCAGTACTTC. Protein: CASSRELAEQYF.

This sequence joins TRBV10-3 and TRBJ1-1; 7 bases fit TRBD1. Germline loops: CDR1 ENHRY, CDR2 SYGVKD. Germline trimming cut 4 bases from V and 1 base from J; bases unmatched to any gene: 6. The CDR3 runs 15 residues. CDR3 nucleotides: TGTGCCATCAGTGTTTTGGGACAGCCGAACACTGAAGCTTTCTTT. Amino acid sequence: CAISVLGQPNTEAFF.

In this sample, this clone turned up a few times. This chain joins TRBV11-2 and TRBJ1-5; tentative D call: TRBD1 (5 bases). The CDR3 has 12 amino acids. V dropped 4 bases and J dropped 7 bases, with 8 bases sitting between them. CDR1 and CDR2 (germline): SGHAT, FQNNGV. This CDR3 reads CASSSGPQPQHF. In nucleotides, the CDR3 is TGTGCCAGCAGCTCAGGGCCCCAGCCCCAGCATTTT. Drawing the rest from reference TRBV11-2 and TRBJ1-5, the complete variable domain is EAGVAQSPRYKIIEKRQSVAFWCNPISGHATLYWYQQILGQGPKLLIQFQNNGVVDDSQLPKDRFSAERLKGVDSTLKIQPAKLEDSAVYLCASSSGPQPQHFGDGTRLSIL.

This sequence joins TRBV27 and TRBJ1-2; TRBD1 matches 9 bases. This CDR3 is built from 12 residues. After removal of 6 bases from V and 4 bases from J, the junction contained 0 bases not matched to a gene. Germline assignment: CDR1 MNHEY and CDR2 SMNVEV (reference sequence). The CDR3 coding sequence is TGTGCCAGCAGGACAGGGGGCTATGGCTACACCTTC. Its translation: CASRTGGYGYTF.

This chain links TRBV5-1 with TRBJ2-3; TRBD2 aligns across 11 bases. V shed 3 bases, J shed 5 bases, and the junction held 5 bases outside the gene matches. This CDR3 has 15 amino acids. Germline CDR1 reads SGHRS; CDR2 reads YFSETQ. The CDR3 loop reads CASSWTSGSGDTQYF. The CDR3 nucleotides are TGCGCCAGCAGCTGGACTAGCGGGTCGGGAGATACGCAGTATTTT.

The V call is TRBV5-4, the J call TRBJ2-7; 10 bases match TRBD2. This CDR3 has 16 amino acids. V was clipped by 0 bases and J by 5 bases; unmatched bases: 8. CDR1 and CDR2 from the germline V gene are SGHNT and YYREEE (reference sequence). CDR3 nucleotides: TGTGCCAGCAGCTTGGAGCGGGAGGGCCCTAGGAACGAGCAGTACTTC. It translates to CASSLEREGPRNEQYF. The full variable domain, in which reference TRBV5-4 and TRBJ2-7 provide the parts outside the CDR3, is ETGVTQSPTHLIKTRGQQVTLRCSSQSGHNTVSWYQQALGQGPQFIFQYYREEENGRGNFPPRFSGLQFPNYSSELNVNALELDDSALYLCASSLEREGPRNEQYFGPGTRLTVT.

This rearrangement joins TRBV11-2 to TRBJ2-2; 7 positions match TRBD1. Per germline, CDR1 SGHAT and CDR2 FQNNGV. V lost 5 bases, J lost 2 bases, and 2 bases stayed unmatched. This CDR3 spans 14 amino acids. The chain's CDR3 is CASSRDRNTGELFF. The CDR3 DNA is TGTGCCAGCAGCCGGGACAGAAACACCGGGGAGCTGTTTTTT. Full variable domain (remainder filled in from reference TRBV11-2 and TRBJ2-2): EAGVAQSPRYKIIEKRQSVAFWCNPISGHATLYWYQQILGQGPKLLIQFQNNGVVDDSQLPKDRFSAERLKGVDSTLKIQPAKLEDSAVYLCASSRDRNTGELFFGEGSRLTVL.

The chain combines TRBV10-3 with TRBJ2-3; the D gene is possibly TRBD2 (7 bases). There are 15 residues in the CDR3. V lost 3 bases and J lost 5, with 15 bases in between. The germline gives CDR1 ENHRY, CDR2 SYGVKD. The CDR3 loop reads CAISESGGKGDTQYF. The CDR3 coding sequence is TGTGCCATCAGTGAATCGGGGGGCAAGGGAGATACGCAGTATTTT.

The genes are TRBV18 and TRBJ1-1; TRBD1 aligns across 12 bases. Germline CDR1 and CDR2: KGHSH and LQKENI. The CDR3 loop spans 15 amino acids. V was clipped by 3 bases and J by 6 bases; unmatched bases: 5. The CDR3 region has the DNA TGTGCCAGCTCACCGCGGGACAGGGGGCAGGCTGAAGCTTTCTTT. Translating gives CASSPRDRGQAEAFF. Together with reference TRBV18 and TRBJ1-1, the CDR3 gives the full variable domain: NAGVMQNPRHLVRRRGQEARLRCSPMKGHSHVYWYRQLPEEGLKFMVYLQKENIIDESGMPKERFSAEFPKEGPSILRIQQVVRGDSAAYFCASSPRDRGQAEAFFGQGTRLTVV.

This chain links TRBV30 with TRBJ1-6; D perhaps matches TRBD1 (6 bases). This CDR3 comprises 13 residues. Germline V gene sequence: CDR1 GTSNPN, CDR2 SVGIG (reference sequence). V gave up 2 bases and J gave up 10 bases, with 12 bases separating them. The chain's CDR3 is CAWSPQGISPLHF. CDR3 bases: TGTGCCTGGAGTCCACAGGGAATCTCACCCCTCCACTTT.

The V call is TRBV27, the J call TRBJ1-2, with D perhaps matching TRBD1 (5 bases). Germline V lookup: CDR1 MNHEY, CDR2 SMNVEV (reference sequence). Trimming left V 3 bases short and J 2 bases short, with 16 bases between. The CDR3 spans 16 residues. The CDR3 nucleotides are TGTGCCAGCAGTTTGACCTGGGTGGGGCGGAACTATGGCTACACCTTC. Encoded protein: CASSLTWVGRNYGYTF.

The V call is TRBV4-1, the J call TRBJ2-5; 7 bases align to TRBD2. This CDR3 is built from 15 residues. Germline CDR1 and CDR2: MGHRA and YSYEKL. Germline trimming cut 1 base from V and 4 bases from J; bases unmatched to any gene: 6. CDR3 region: CASSQVRDYVETQYF. CDR3 DNA sequence: TGCGCCAGCAGCCAAGTCCGGGACTACGTAGAGACCCAGTACTTC.

This sequence joins TRBV7-8 and TRBJ2-3, with TRBD1 identical over 7 bases. V dropped 6 bases and J dropped 1; count of bases not matched to a gene: 10. The CDR3 is made up of 16 amino acids. Germline V CDR1 and CDR2: SGHVS, FQNEAQ. CDR3: CASRPSQGSGTDTQYF. CDR3 nucleotides: TGTGCCAGCAGACCTTCACAGGGGTCGGGCACAGATACGCAGTATTTT. Based on the CDR3 plus reference TRBV7-8 and TRBJ2-3, the full variable domain is GAGVSQSPRYKVAKRGQDVALRCDPISGHVSLFWYQQALGQGPEFLTYFQNEAQLDKSGLPSDRFFAERPEGSVSTLKIQRTQQEDSAVYLCASRPSQGSGTDTQYFGPGTRLTVL.

J is TRBJ2-4 and V is TRBV2, with TRBD2 as a possible D gene (6 bases). There are 14 residues in the CDR3. V shed 4 bases and J shed 8 bases, with 15 bases lying between them. Germline CDR1 is SNHLY and CDR2 is FYNNEI. DNA of the CDR3: TGTGCCAGCAGTGGGGAGGTTAGCCGGTACATTCAGTACTTC. This sequence encodes CASSGEVSRYIQYF.

This rearrangement joins TRBV25-1 to TRBJ2-7; 7 bases match TRBD1. Losses at the gene ends were 4 bases for V and 5 bases for J; bases not matched to a gene: 11. This CDR3 region has 15 residues. The germline V gene has CDR1 MGHDK and CDR2 SYGVNS. CDR3 nucleotides: TGTGCCAGCAGTGGAGAAACAGGGGTCAGCGACGAGCAGTACTTC. Translating gives CASSGETGVSDEQYF.

The CDR3 here is CAIAPDPSLAGVQYF. CDR3 coding DNA: TGTGCCATAGCCCCCGATCCTTCACTAGCGGGAGTACAGTACTTC. The rearrangement links TRBV10-3 to TRBJ2-7, with 11 positions matching TRBD2. J lost 10 bases, V lost 9 bases, and 17 bases had no gene match. Germline lookup yields CDR1 ENHRY and CDR2 SYGVKD. The CDR3 sequence is 15 residues long.

The rearrangement joins TRBV6-1 to TRBJ2-7; no firm D call. This CDR3 is built from 12 residues. Germline lookup yields CDR1 MNHNS and CDR2 SASEGT. Trimming removed 6 bases from V and 7 bases from J, with 13 bases in between. CDR3 DNA: TGTGCCAGCAGGGCTAACTACGGGGAGCAGTACTTC. Translating it yields CASRANYGEQYF.

V gene TRBV30 combines with J gene TRBJ2-3, with TRBD2 as a possible D gene (6 bases). The length of the CDR3 is 14 residues. V was pared by 3 bases and J by 0 bases, with 10 bases between. The germline V gene encodes CDR1 GTSNPN and CDR2 SVGIG (reference sequence). CDR3 sequence reads: CAWRGRGSTDTQYF. Here the CDR3 DNA reads TGTGCCTGGAGAGGGCGGGGCAGCACAGATACGCAGTATTTT.

The chain is built from TRBV30 and TRBJ2-7, with TRBD2 matching 10 bases. The CDR3 is 13 amino acids. Unmatched junction bases numbered 6, after V lost 3 bases and J lost 7 bases. Germline V CDR1 and CDR2: GTSNPN, SVGIG (reference sequence). CDR3 loop: CAWRTSGAGEQYF. The CDR3 bases are TGTGCCTGGAGAACTAGCGGGGCTGGAGAGCAGTACTTC.

The genes are TRBV28 and TRBJ2-2, with D tentatively TRBD2 (7 bases). Trimming pared 5 bases from V and 2 bases from J, leaving 18 bases between. Per germline, CDR1 MDHEN and CDR2 SYDVKM. CDR3 size: 17 residues. The chain's CDR3 is CASSAPGGGRNTGELFF. The CDR3 DNA follows: TGTGCCAGCAGTGCTCCGGGCGGGGGCCGTAACACCGGGGAGCTGTTTTTT.

The rearrangement joins TRBV4-1 to TRBJ1-4, with a tentative D call TRBD1 (5 bases). V dropped 5 bases and J dropped 2 bases, with 15 bases sitting between them. CDR3 length: 16 amino acids. CDR1 MGHRA and CDR2 YSYEKL come from the germline V gene. The CDR3 DNA reads TGCGCCAGCAGCAGACAGACCGTTGGCACTAATGAAAAACTGTTTTTT. Amino acid sequence: CASSRQTVGTNEKLFF.

Judged by abundance, this clone is medium-sized (0.01 to 0.1%). This rearrangement joins TRBV18 to TRBJ1-5; D remains unclear. Trimming cost V 1 base and J 6 bases, with 10 bases left between them. Germline CDR1 reads KGHSH; CDR2 reads LQKENI. The CDR3 spans 14 residues. The CDR3 sequence is CASSPQLTLQPQHF. In DNA form, the CDR3 reads TGTGCCAGCTCACCACAGCTAACCCTTCAGCCCCAGCATTTT.

The gene calls are TRBV4-2 and TRBJ1-5, with 11 bases fitting TRBD1. Per the germline V gene, CDR1 is LGHNA and CDR2 is YNFKEQ. Unmatched junction bases numbered 2, after V lost 5 bases and J lost 5 bases. The CDR3 length is 14 residues. CDR3 amino acids: CASSGGQGDQPQHF. CDR3 nucleotides: TGTGCCAGCAGCGGGGGACAGGGGGATCAGCCCCAGCATTTT.

V and J are TRBV6-5 and TRBJ1-2; 8 bases align to TRBD1. Germline V gives CDR1 MNHEY, CDR2 SVGAGI. The CDR3 has 14 residues. V shed 8 bases, J shed 4 bases, and the junction held 9 bases outside the gene matches. This CDR3 is CASRIPGGGYGYTF. The DNA for the CDR3 is TGTGCCAGCCGTATCCCAGGGGGCGGCTATGGCTACACCTTC.